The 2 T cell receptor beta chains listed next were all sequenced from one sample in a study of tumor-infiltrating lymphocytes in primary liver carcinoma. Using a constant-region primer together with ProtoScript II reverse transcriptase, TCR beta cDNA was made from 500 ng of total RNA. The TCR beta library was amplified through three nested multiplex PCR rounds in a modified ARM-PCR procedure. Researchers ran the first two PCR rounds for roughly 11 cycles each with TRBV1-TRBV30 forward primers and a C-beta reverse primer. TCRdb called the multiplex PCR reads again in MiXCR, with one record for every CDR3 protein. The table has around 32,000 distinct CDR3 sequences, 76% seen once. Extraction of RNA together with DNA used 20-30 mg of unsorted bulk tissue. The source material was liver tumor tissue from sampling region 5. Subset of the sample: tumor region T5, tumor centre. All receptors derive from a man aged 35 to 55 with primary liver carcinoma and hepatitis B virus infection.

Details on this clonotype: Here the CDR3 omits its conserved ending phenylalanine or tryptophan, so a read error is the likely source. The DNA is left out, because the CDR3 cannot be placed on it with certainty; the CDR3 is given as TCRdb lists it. The CDR3 loop reads CARSTVFGAGVYNEQCI. This chain links TRBV19 with TRBJ2-1; the table calls TRBD2, which could not be checked here. Germline assignment: CDR1 LNHDA and CDR2 SQIVND (reference sequence). The CDR3 is 17 amino acids long, termini counted.

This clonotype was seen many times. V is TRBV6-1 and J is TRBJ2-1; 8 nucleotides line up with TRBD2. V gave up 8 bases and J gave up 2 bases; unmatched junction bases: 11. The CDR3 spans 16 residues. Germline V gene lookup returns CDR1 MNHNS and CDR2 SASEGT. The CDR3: CASRPPGLAAYNEQFF. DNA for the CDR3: TGTGCCAGCCGTCCCCCCGGACTAGCAGCCTACAATGAGCAGTTCTTC.